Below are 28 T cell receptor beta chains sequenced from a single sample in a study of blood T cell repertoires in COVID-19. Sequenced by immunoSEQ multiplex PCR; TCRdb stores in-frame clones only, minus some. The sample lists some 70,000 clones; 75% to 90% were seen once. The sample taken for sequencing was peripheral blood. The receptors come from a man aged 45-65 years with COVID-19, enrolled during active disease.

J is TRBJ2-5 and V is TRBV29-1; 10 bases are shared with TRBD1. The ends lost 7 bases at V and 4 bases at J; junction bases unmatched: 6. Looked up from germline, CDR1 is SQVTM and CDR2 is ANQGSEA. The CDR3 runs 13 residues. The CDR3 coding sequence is TGCAGCGCCCGACGACAGGGGGCAGAGACCCAGTACTTC. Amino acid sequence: CSARRQGAETQYF.

Here the CDR3 DNA reads TGTGCCAGCAGCCTGACGGGACACCTGTTAGGGGAGCAGTACTTC. It yields the protein CASSLTGHLLGEQYF. The V gene is TRBV7-3, the J gene TRBJ2-7, with D possibly being TRBD1 (6 bases). Trimming took off 5 bases at V and 7 bases at J, with 21 bases between the two ends. The CDR3 is 15 residues long. Germline V gene sequence: CDR1 SGHTA, CDR2 FQGTGA.

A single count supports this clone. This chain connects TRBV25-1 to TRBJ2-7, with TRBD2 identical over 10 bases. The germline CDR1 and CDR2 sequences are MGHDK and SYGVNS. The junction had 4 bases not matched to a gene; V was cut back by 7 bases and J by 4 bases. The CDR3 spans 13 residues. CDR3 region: CASKDSGRYEQYF. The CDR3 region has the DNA TGTGCCAGCAAGGATAGCGGGAGGTACGAGCAGTACTTC.

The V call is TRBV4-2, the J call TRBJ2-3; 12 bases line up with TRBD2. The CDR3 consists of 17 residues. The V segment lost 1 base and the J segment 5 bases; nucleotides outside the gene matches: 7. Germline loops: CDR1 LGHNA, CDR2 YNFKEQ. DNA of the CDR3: TGTGCCAGCAGCCAAGTTCTCCTAGCGGGAGGGCAAGATACGCAGTATTTT. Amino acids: CASSQVLLAGGQDTQYF.

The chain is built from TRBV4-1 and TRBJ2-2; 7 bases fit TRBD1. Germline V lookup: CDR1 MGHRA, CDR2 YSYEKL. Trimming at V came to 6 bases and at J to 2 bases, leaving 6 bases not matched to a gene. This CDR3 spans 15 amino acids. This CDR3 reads CASRIDRVNTGELFF. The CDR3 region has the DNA TGCGCCAGCAGGATAGACAGGGTCAACACCGGGGAGCTGTTTTTT.

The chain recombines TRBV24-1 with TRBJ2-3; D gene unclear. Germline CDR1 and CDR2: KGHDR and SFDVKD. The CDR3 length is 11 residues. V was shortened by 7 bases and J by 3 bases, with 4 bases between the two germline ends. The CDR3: CATSRTDTQYF. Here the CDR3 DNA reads TGTGCCACCAGCAGGACAGATACGCAGTATTTT.

The DNA for the CDR3 is TGTGCCAGCAGTGAACAGGGAACTATAATAACAGATACGCAGTATTTT. This gives the protein CASSEQGTIITDTQYF. The chain links TRBV2 to TRBJ2-3; tentatively, D is TRBD1 (5 bases). CDR1 is SNHLY and CDR2 is FYNNEI in the germline V gene. The CDR3 covers 16 residues. Trimming stripped 2 bases from V and 3 bases from J, with 15 bases between.

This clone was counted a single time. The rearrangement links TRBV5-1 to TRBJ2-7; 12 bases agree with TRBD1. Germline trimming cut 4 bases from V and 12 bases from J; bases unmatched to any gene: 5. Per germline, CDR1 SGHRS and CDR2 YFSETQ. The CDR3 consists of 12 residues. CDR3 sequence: CASSIGTGGAYF. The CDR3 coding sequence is TGCGCCAGCAGCATAGGGACAGGGGGCGCGTACTTC. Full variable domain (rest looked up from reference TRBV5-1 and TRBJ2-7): KAGVTQTPRYLIKTRGQQVTLSCSPISGHRSVSWYQQTPGQGLQFLFEYFSETQRNKGNFPGRFSGRQFSNSRSEMNVSTLELGDSALYLCASSIGTGGAYFGPGTRLTVT.

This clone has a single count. The CDR3 protein is CASSSRGDTEAFF. For the CDR3, the DNA is TGTGCCAGCAGTTCCAGGGGCGACACTGAAGCTTTCTTT. This chain links TRBV12-3 or TRBV12-4 with TRBJ1-1, with a possible D match to TRBD1 (6 bases). This CDR3 contains 13 residues. V dropped 4 bases and J dropped 3 bases, with 9 bases sitting between them.

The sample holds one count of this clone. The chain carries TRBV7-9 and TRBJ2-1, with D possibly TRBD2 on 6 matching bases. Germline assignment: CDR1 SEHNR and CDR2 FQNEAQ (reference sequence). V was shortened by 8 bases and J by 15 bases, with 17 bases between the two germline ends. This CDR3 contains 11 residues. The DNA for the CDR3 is TGTGCCAGCCCCGGGGAGGATCCCGGGTTCTTC. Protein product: CASPGEDPGFF.

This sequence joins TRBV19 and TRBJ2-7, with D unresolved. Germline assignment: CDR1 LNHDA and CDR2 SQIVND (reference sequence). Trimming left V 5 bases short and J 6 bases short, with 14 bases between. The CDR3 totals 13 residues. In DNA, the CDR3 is TGTGCCAGTAGTGCGGCTGTCTCGGGCGAGCAGTACTTC. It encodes CASSAAVSGEQYF. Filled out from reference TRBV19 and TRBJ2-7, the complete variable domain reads DGGITQSPKYLFRKEGQNVTLSCEQNLNHDAMYWYRQDPGQGLRLIYYSQIVNDFQKGDIAEGYSVSREKKESFPLTVTSAQKNPTAFYLCASSAAVSGEQYFGPGTRLTVT.

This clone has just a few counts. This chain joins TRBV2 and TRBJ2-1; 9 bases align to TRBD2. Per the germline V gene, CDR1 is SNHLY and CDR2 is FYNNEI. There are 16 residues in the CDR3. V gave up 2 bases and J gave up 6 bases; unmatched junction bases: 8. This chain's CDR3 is CASSERAGGLSNEQFF. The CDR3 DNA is TGTGCCAGCAGTGAAAGGGCGGGAGGGTTAAGCAATGAGCAGTTCTTC.

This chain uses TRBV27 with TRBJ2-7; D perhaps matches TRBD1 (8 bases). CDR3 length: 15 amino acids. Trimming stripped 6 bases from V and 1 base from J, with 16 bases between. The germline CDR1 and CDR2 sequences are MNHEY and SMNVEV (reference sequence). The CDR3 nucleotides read TGTGCCAGCAGCCCCCTACAGGGGGGGTCCTACGAGCAGTACTTC. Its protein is CASSPLQGGSYEQYF.

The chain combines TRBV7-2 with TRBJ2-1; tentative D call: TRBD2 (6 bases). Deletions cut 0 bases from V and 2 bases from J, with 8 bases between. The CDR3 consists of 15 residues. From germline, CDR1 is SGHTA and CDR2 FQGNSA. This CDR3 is CASSLAPGAYNEQFF. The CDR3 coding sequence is TGTGCCAGCAGCTTAGCCCCGGGAGCCTACAATGAGCAGTTCTTC. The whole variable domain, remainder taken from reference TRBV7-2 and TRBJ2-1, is GAGVSQSPSNKVTEKGKDVELRCDPISGHTALYWYRQSLGQGLEFLIYFQGNSAPDKSGLPSDRFSAERTGGSVSTLTIQRTQQEDSAVYLCASSLAPGAYNEQFFGPGTRLTVL.

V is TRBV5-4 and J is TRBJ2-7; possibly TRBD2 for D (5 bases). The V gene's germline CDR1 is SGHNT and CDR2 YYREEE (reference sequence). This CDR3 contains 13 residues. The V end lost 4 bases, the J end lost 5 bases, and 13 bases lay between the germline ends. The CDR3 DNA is TGTGCCAGCAGCACCGGGTCTAGCAACGAGCAGTACTTC. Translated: CASSTGSSNEQYF.

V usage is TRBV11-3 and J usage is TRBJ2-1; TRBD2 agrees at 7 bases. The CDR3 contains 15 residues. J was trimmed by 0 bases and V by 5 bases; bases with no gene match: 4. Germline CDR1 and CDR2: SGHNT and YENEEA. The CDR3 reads CASSLLASSYNEQFF. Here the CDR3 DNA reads TGTGCCAGCAGCCTACTAGCGAGCTCCTACAATGAGCAGTTCTTC.

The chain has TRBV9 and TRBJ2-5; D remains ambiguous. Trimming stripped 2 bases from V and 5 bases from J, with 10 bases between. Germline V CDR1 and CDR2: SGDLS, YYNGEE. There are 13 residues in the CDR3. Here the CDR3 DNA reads TGTGCCAGCAGCGTGCAGCCGAGGGAGACCCAGTACTTC. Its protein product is CASSVQPRETQYF.

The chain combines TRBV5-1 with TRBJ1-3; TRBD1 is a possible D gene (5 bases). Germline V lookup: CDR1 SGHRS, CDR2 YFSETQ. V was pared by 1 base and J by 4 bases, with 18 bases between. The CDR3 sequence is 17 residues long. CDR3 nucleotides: TGCGCCAGCAGCTTGTTCCGCCGACAGTCCTCAGGAAACACCATATATTTT. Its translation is CASSLFRRQSSGNTIYF.

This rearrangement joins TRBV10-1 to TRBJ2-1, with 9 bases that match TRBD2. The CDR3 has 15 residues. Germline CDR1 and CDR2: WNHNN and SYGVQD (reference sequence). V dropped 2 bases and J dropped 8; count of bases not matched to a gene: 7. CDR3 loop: CASSEQVAGVDEQFF. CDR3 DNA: TGCGCCAGCAGTGAGCAAGTAGCGGGGGTGGATGAGCAGTTCTTC.

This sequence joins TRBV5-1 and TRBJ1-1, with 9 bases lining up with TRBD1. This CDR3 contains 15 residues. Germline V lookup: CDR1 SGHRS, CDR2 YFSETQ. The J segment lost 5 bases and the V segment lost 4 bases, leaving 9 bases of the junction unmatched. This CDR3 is CASSTGTGTGTEAFF. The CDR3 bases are TGCGCCAGCAGCACCGGGACAGGGACGGGGACTGAAGCTTTCTTT.

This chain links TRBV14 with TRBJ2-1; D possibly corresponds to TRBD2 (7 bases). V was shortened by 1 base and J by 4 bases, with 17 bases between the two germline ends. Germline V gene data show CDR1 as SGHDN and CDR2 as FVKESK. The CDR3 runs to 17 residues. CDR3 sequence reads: CASSQVRGRGSYNEQFF. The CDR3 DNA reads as TGTGCCAGCAGCCAAGTGCGGGGGCGGGGATCTTACAATGAGCAGTTCTTC.

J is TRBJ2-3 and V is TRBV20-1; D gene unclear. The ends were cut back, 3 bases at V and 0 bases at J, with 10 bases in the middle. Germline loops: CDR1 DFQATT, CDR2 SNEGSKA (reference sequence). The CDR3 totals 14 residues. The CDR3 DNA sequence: TGCAGTGCTAGTAGAACGACAAGCACAGATACGCAGTATTTT. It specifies CSASRTTSTDTQYF.

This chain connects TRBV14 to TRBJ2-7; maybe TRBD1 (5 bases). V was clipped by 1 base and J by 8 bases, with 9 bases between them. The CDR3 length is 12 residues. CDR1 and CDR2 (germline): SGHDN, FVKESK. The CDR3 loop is CASSQGGGKQYF. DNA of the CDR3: TGTGCCAGCAGCCAAGGGGGCGGCAAGCAGTACTTC.

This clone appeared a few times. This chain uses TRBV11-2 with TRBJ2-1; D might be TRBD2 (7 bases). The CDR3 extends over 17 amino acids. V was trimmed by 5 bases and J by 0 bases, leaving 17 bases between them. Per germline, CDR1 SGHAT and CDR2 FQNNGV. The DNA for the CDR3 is TGTGCCAGCAGCCACCGGGGGCGGGGGAGCTCCTACAATGAGCAGTTCTTC. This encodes CASSHRGRGSSYNEQFF.

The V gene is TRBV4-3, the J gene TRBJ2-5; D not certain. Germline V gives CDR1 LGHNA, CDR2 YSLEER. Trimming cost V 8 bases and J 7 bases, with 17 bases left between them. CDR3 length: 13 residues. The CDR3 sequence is CASALGLTGTQYF. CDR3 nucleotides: TGCGCCAGCGCTCTGGGCCTCACCGGGACCCAGTACTTC.

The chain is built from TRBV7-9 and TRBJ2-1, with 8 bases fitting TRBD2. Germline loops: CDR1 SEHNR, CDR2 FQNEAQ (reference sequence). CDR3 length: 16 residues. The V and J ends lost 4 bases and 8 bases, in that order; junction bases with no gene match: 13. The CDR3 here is CASSSKMGTSRHEQFF. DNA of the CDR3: TGTGCCAGCAGCTCAAAGATGGGGACTAGTCGCCATGAGCAGTTCTTC.

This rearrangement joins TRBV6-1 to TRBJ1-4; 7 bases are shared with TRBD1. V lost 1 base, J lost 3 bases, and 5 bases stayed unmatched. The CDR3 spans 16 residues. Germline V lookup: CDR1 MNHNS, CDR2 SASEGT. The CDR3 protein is CASSEGQGGSNEKLFF. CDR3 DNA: TGTGCCAGCAGTGAAGGGCAGGGGGGATCTAATGAAAAACTGTTTTTT.

In nucleotides, the CDR3 is TGTGCCACCAGTGATTCCGGGAGGGAAGAGACCCAGTACTTC. Translation gives CATSDSGREETQYF. The chain has TRBV24-1 and TRBJ2-5, with 8 bases aligning to TRBD2. Per the germline V gene, CDR1 is KGHDR and CDR2 is SFDVKD. The CDR3 contains 14 residues. With 2 bases clipped from V and 3 bases from J, the junction kept 1 base outside the gene matches.